This TCR beta chain was recovered during a study of cytomegalovirus exposure and HLA in healthy donors. Study-wide findings and caveats: The study listed 150 to 200 cytomegalovirus-associated TCR beta chains. Confirmation was obtained in vitro that a few CMV-associated chains are specific for CMV antigens. The classifier reportedly diagnosed cytomegalovirus status with high sensitivity and specificity.

To note about this clone: As yet, its antigen is unknown.

Sequencing was performed with immunoSEQ multiplex PCR; in TCRdb, only in-frame clones are kept and a portion is missing. The sample includes hundreds of thousands of clones, approximately 80% of them seen just once. Germline CDR1 SGHNT, CDR2 YYREEE (reference sequence). With 0 bases removed from V and 0 bases from J, the gap between germline ends came to 6 bases. CDR3 length: 15 amino acids. The specimen sequenced was PBMCs. The chain is built from TRBV5-4 and TRBJ2-2, with D hard to call. This TCR was sampled from a woman in her twenties or thirties in good health and CMV-seropositive. CDR3 bases: TGTGCCAGCAGCTTGGGGCAGACGAACACCGGGGAGCTGTTTTTT. Amino acids: CASSLGQTNTGELFF.